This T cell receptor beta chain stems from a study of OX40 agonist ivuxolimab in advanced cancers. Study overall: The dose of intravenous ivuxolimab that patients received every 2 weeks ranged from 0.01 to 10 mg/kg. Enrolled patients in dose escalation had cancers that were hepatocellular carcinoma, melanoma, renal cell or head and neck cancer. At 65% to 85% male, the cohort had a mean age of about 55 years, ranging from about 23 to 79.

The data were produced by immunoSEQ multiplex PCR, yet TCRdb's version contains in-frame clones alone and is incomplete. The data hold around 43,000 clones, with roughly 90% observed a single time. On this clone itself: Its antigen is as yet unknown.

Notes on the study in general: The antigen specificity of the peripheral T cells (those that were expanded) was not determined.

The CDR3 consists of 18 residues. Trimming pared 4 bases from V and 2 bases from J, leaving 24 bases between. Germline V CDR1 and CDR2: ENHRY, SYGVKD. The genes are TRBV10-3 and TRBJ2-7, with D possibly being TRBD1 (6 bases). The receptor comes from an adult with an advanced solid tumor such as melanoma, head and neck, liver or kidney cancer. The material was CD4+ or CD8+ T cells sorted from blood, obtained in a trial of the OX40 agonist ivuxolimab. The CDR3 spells CAISGGGSGTHAPYEQYF. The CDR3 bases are TGTGCCATCAGTGGGGGTGGCTCAGGGACACACGCTCCCTACGAGCAGTACTTC.